These 3 T cell receptor beta chains were all obtained from the same sample, sequenced in a study of beta chain features in type 1 diabetes. Since all of the isolated RNA was reverse transcribed, expressed TCRB transcripts were what got sequenced. Only in-frame clones appear in the TCRdb table, and some are missing; sequencing was by immunoSEQ multiplex PCR. In the table there are 450,000 to 550,000 clones, about 30% of which are singletons. Material: naive CD4+ T cells from blood. The origin of the receptors is a man aged 18 to 29 in good health.

The rearrangement joins TRBV29-1 to TRBJ2-7; TRBD2 matches 11 bases. V lost 6 bases to trimming and J lost 0 bases; unmatched junction nucleotides: 4. Germline CDR1 reads SQVTM; CDR2 reads ANQGSEA. The CDR3 sequence is 14 residues long. The CDR3 loop is CSVAGTSGSYEQYF. The CDR3 DNA reads TGCAGCGTGGCCGGGACTAGCGGCTCCTACGAGCAGTACTTC.

The genes are TRBV4-3 and TRBJ2-7, with 7 bases aligning to TRBD2. The V gene's germline CDR1 is LGHNA and CDR2 YSLEER. V lost 0 bases and J lost 4; bases outside the gene matches: 9. The CDR3 spans 16 residues. CDR3 sequence (DNA): TGCGCCAGCAGCCAAGATCTGGCTAGCGGCTTATACGAGCAGTACTTC. Amino acid sequence: CASSQDLASGLYEQYF.

The chain links TRBV18 to TRBJ1-1; 9 bases agree with TRBD1. Trimming cost V 5 bases and J 10 bases; bases outside gene matches: 2. This CDR3 contains 11 residues. Germline CDR1 KGHSH, CDR2 LQKENI. CDR3 nucleotide sequence: TGTGCCAGCTCAGCGGACAGGGGAGCTTTCTTT. This sequence encodes CASSADRGAFF. Supplemented by reference TRBV18 and TRBJ1-1, the full variable domain reads NAGVMQNPRHLVRRRGQEARLRCSPMKGHSHVYWYRQLPEEGLKFMVYLQKENIIDESGMPKERFSAEFPKEGPSILRIQQVVRGDSAAYFCASSADRGAFFGQGTRLTVV.